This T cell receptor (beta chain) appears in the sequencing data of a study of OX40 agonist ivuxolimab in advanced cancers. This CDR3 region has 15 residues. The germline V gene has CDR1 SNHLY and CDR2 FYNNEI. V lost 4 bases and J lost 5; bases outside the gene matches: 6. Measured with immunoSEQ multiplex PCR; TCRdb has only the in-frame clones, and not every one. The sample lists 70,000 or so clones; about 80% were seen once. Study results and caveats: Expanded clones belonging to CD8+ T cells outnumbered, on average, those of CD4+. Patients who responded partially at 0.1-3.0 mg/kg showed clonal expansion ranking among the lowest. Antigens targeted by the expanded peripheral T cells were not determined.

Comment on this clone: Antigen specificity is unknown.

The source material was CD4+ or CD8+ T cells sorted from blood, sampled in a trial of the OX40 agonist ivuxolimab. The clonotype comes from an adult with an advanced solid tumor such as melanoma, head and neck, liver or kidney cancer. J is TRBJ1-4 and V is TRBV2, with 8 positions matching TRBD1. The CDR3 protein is CASSVSRQGNEKLFF. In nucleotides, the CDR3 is TGTGCCAGCAGTGTTAGTCGACAGGGGAATGAAAAACTGTTTTTT.